One and the same sample provided the 5 T cell receptor beta chains below, sequenced in a study of response to subunit inactivated influenza vaccine. TCRdb re-called the RT-PCR reads through MiXCR, storing one row per CDR3 protein. The table has approximately 570,000 distinct CDR3 sequences, 7.6% seen once. The sequences come from PBMCs from blood, collected about 23 months after vaccination. The receptor set was obtained from a man in his fifties or sixties who received an inactivated influenza vaccine.

The chain recombines TRBV7-2 with TRBJ1-1; 10 nucleotides line up with TRBD1. The CDR3 extends over 14 amino acids. V gave up 0 bases and J gave up 9 bases; unmatched junction bases: 4. In germline, CDR1 is SGHTA, CDR2 FQGNSA. Written as DNA, the CDR3 is TGTGCCAGCAGCTTAGCGGGACAGGGGCCTCAAGCTTTCTTT. Translated, it gives CASSLAGQGPQAFF.

The chain joins TRBV20-1 to TRBJ2-7; D perhaps matches TRBD2 (6 bases). V was trimmed by 3 bases and J by 2 bases, leaving 11 bases between them. Germline values: CDR1 DFQATT, CDR2 SNEGSKA (reference sequence). CDR3 length: 13 residues. The CDR3 coding sequence is TGCAGTGCTAGCCAGCGGGCCACCTACGAGCAGTACTTC. This gives the protein CSASQRATYEQYF.

There are many counts of this clonotype. V is TRBV4-3 and J is TRBJ2-1; 14 positions match TRBD2. The CDR3 length is 15 residues. Germline lookup yields CDR1 LGHNA and CDR2 YSLEER. The junction had 4 bases not matched to a gene; V was cut back by 4 bases and J by 8 bases. The CDR3 DNA reads TGCGCCAGCAGCCCGACTAGCGGGAGGGCCGATGAGCAGTTCTTC. It codes for CASSPTSGRADEQFF.

This clonotype was found a few times. The chain couples TRBV12-3 or TRBV12-4 to TRBJ1-2; 12 bases map to TRBD1. Trimming took 5 bases from V and 2 from J; bases not matched to a gene: 12. This CDR3 contains 18 residues. DNA for the CDR3: TGTGCCAGCAGTCCTTCCCTTGGGACAGGGGGCAGGAACTATGGCTACACCTTC. It specifies CASSPSLGTGGRNYGYTF.

Many counts were recorded for this clonotype. The CDR3 reads CASTLGGELFF. DNA of the CDR3: TGTGCCAGCACCCTTGGCGGGGAGCTGTTTTTT. The J gene is TRBJ2-2, the V gene TRBV6-5; D is ambiguous. The CDR3 spans 11 residues. Germline V lookup: CDR1 MNHEY, CDR2 SVGAGI. Deletions cut 7 bases from V and 7 bases from J, with 7 bases between.